This T cell receptor (beta chain) was obtained from a study of cytomegalovirus exposure and HLA in healthy donors. Measured with immunoSEQ multiplex PCR; TCRdb has only the in-frame clones, and not every one. This sample has 150,000 to 170,000 clones; just over 85% occur once, and the top ten carry over 2%. The donors were part of the validation cohort of 95 to 150 subjects. That cohort was separate from the first cohort, which comprised 500 to 850 subjects. General observations from the study: There were three CMV-associated chains whose specificity for CMV antigens was confirmed in vitro. The study flagged around 150 TCR beta chains as cytomegalovirus-associated.

A note on this clone: Its antigen remains unidentified.

This TCR came from a human donor in good health. The sequencing input was PBMCs.

CDR3 protein: CASTQPEGGDEQYF. The DNA for the CDR3 is TGTGCCAGCACCCAACCCGAGGGGGGGGACGAGCAGTACTTC. The rearrangement joins TRBV6-6 to TRBJ2-7; a possible D gene is TRBD2 (7 bases). The V gene's germline CDR1 is MNHNY and CDR2 SVGAGI (reference sequence). The CDR3 consists of 14 residues. The germline V and J ends were trimmed by 7 bases and 5 bases, with 18 bases remaining between them.